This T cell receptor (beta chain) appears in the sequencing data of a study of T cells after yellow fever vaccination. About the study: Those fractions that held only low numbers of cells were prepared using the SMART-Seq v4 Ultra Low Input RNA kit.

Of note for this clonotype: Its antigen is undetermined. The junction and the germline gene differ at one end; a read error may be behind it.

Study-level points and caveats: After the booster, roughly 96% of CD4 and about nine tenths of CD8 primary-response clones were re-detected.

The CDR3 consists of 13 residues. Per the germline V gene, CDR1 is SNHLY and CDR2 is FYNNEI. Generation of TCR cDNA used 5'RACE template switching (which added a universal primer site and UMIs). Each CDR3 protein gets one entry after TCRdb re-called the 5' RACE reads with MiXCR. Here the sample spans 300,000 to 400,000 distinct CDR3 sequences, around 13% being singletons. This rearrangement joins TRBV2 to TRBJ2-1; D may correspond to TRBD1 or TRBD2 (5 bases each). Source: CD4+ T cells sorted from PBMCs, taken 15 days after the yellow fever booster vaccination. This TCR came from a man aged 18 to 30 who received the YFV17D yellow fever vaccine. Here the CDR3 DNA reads TGTGCCAGCTGTGAAGCGCGGGTCTCCCCGGGACTCTTC. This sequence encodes CASCEARVSPGLF. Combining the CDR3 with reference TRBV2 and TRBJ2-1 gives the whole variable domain EPEVTQTPSHQVTQMGQEVILRCVPISNHLYFYWYRQILGQKVEFLVSFYNNEISEKSEIFDDQFSVERPDGSNFTLKIRSTKLEDSAMYFCASCEARVSPGLFGPGTRLTVL.